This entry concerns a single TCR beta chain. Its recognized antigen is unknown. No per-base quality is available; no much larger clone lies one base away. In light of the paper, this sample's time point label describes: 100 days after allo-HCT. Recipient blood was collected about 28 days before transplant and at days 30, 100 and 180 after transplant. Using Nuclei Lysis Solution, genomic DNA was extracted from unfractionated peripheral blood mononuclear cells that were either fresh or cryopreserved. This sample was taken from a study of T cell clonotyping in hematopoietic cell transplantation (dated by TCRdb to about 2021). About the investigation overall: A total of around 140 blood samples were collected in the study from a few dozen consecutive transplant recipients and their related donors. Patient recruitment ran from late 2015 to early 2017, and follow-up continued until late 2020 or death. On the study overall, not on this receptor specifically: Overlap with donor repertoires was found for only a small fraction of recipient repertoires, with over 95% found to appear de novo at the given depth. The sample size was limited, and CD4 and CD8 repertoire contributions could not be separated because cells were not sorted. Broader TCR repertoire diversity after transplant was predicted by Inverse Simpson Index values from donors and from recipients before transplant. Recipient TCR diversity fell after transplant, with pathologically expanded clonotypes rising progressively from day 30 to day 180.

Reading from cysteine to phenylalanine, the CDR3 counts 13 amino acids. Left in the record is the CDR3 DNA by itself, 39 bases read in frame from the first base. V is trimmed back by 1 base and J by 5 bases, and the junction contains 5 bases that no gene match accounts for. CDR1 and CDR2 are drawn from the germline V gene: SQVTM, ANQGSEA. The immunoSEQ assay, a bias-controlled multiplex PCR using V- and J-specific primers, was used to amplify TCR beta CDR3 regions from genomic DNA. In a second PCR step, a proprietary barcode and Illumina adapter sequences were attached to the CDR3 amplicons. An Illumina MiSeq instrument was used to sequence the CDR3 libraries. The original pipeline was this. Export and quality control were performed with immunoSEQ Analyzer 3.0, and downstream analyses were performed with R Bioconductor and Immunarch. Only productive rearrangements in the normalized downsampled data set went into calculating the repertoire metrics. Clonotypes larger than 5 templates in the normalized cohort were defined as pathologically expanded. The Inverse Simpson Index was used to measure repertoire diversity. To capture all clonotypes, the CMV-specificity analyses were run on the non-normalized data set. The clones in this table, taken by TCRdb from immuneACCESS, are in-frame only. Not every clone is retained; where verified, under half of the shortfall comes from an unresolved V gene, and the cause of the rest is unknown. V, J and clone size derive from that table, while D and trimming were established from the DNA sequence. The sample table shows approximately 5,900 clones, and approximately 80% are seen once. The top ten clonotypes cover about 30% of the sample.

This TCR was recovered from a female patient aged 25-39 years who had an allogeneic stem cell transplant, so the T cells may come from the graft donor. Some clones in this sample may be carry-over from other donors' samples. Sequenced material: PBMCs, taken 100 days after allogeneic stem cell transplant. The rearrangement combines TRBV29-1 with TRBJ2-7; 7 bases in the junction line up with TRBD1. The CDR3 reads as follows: CSVEVHRGDEQYF. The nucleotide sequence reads TGCAGCGTTGAAGTCCACAGGGGCGACGAGCAGTACTTC.